This record covers a single T cell receptor beta chain. In the same sample, other DNA sequences code for this CDR3. These data are taken from a study of blood T cell repertoires in COVID-19. Study context: The samples span acute and convalescent COVID-19 from the United States, Italy and Spain.

In the original analysis: Estimation of nucleated cell counts relied on the amplification of reference gene primers. The protocol was immunoSEQ multiplex PCR, while the TCRdb copy is restricted to in-frame clones and leaves out a portion. V and J calls and clone size are as listed in that table; D and trimming were resolved from the DNA. The sample holds about 160,000 clones; roughly 90% are singletons and the top ten take about 6.3%. Enrolled through a virtual design, the participants were between roughly 18 and 95 years of age and came from 24 US areas. Clinical histories supplied by participants themselves formed the basis of cohort assignment. Germline V gene lookup returns CDR1 LGHDT and CDR2 YNNKEL (reference sequence). V lost 0 bases to trimming and J lost 5 bases, with 7 bases between them. This CDR3 is built from 13 residues.

This clonotype originated in a woman aged 50 to 65 who had recovered from COVID-19. Source material: PBMCs or T cells enriched from blood (not recorded which). The chain recombines TRBV3-1 (or the pseudogene TRBV3-2) with TRBJ1-1, with TRBD1 as a possible D gene (6 bases). The CDR3 nucleotides read TGTGCCAGCAGCCAAGACAGGGGTACTGAAGCTTTCTTT. This sequence encodes CASSQDRGTEAFF.